This passage covers 3 T cell receptor beta chains from one sample sequenced in a study of blood T cell repertoires in COVID-19. Profiling relied on immunoSEQ multiplex PCR, and the TCRdb table lists in-frame clones only, not all of them. The sample lists 90,000 to 140,000 clones, roughly 85% occurring once. Material: peripheral blood. The receptors derive from a man between 45 and 60 years old with acute or convalescent COVID-19.

The chain recombines TRBV20-1 with TRBJ2-1, with TRBD2 matching over 15 bases. V shed 6 bases, J shed 6 bases, and the junction held 15 bases outside the gene matches. Germline CDR1 and CDR2: DFQATT and SNEGSKA (reference sequence). There are 18 residues in the CDR3. The CDR3 region is CSASDTTGTSGGRNEQFF. CDR3 nucleotides: TGCAGTGCAAGTGATACCACCGGGACTAGCGGGGGGCGCAATGAGCAGTTCTTC.

The V call is TRBV11-1, the J call TRBJ2-3; possible D gene TRBD2, 6 bases. Germline assignment: CDR1 SGHAT and CDR2 FQDESV (reference sequence). The V end was cut by 2 bases, the J end by 8 bases, with 14 bases between. The CDR3 loop spans 14 amino acids. DNA of the CDR3: TGTGCCAGCAGCTTACTCTCGGGAGTTAGTACGCAGTATTTT. This codes for CASSLLSGVSTQYF.

This chain connects TRBV10-2 to TRBJ2-1; the match to TRBD2 covers 9 bases. V lost 2 bases to trimming and J lost 5 bases; unmatched junction nucleotides: 7. The CDR3 spans 16 residues. Germline V CDR1 and CDR2: WSHSY, SAAADI. The CDR3 DNA reads as TGCGCCAGCAGTGAGAGAGGCGGGGGGGGGAACAATGAGCAGTTCTTC. It yields the protein CASSERGGGGNNEQFF.